This T cell receptor beta chain emerged from a study of T cell repertoires in cytomegalovirus infection. Study overall: It was the public TCR beta signatures that indicated both CMV infection and matching HLA type. Findings of the study overall: It was HLA-C-restricted CMV-specific TCR beta clonotypes that dominated the response ex vivo.

As to this clonotype: Antigen: not known.

A single record per CDR3 protein comes from TCRdb applying MiXCR to the reads. The sample holds about 570,000 distinct CDR3 sequences; roughly 43% are singletons and the top ten take 48%. This CDR3 contains 12 residues. The germline CDR1 and CDR2 sequences are SGHVS and FNYEAQ. Trimming pared 5 bases from V and 7 bases from J, leaving 8 bases between. The chain carries TRBV7-6 and TRBJ2-2; the D is unclear. The sample was cultured PBMCs, taken from culture after CMV antigen stimulation. The sequence was collected from a human donor in good health (CMV status not recorded). Some clones in this sample may be carry-over from other donors' samples. CDR3 in amino acids: CASSPASGELFF. CDR3 bases: TGTGCCAGCAGCCCGGCCAGCGGGGAGCTGTTTTTT.